This is a list of T cell receptor beta chains from one sample in a study of blood T cells in healthy people across ages. TCRdb used MiXCR to reprocess the 5' RACE reads, holding one entry per CDR3 protein. The sample has 590,000 or so distinct CDR3 sequences, about 30% seen once. The sample taken for sequencing was blood. All receptors come from a woman of 80 years or more in good health. Each CDR3 is given with its conserved first and last residue. The D gene is left open where the match is weak. Some rows have no size entry. The others give once, few or many, or a class for an expanded clone.

.,.,TRBV5-1,TRBJ1-5,CASSLGTDTGNQPQHF,TGCGCCAGCAGCTTGGGGACAGACACTGGCAATCAGCCCCAGCATTTT
.,.,TRBV7-2,TRBJ1-5,CASSPGGPYDQPQHF,TGTGCCAGCAGCCCAGGCGGGCCCTACGATCAGCCCCAGCATTTT
.,many,TRBV20-1,TRBJ1-2,CSATADSTYGYTF,TGCAGTGCGACTGCCGACAGCACCTATGGCTACACCTTC
.,few,TRBV30,TRBJ1-5,CAWSVSVQGSNQPQHF,TGTGCCTGGAGTGTATCGGTCCAGGGCAGCAATCAGCCCCAGCATTTT
.,.,TRBV7-8,TRBJ1-2,CTSSPDFNGYTF,TGTACCAGCAGCCCTGACTTCAATGGCTACACCTTC
TRBD1,.,TRBV5-1,TRBJ1-5,CASSSGTGENNQPQHF,TGCGCCAGCAGCAGCGGGACAGGGGAAAACAATCAGCCCCAGCATTTT
.,many,TRBV20-1,TRBJ2-7,CSASGRLTYEQYF,TGCAGTGCCTCAGGGAGACTTACCTACGAGCAGTACTTC
TRBD1,many,TRBV5-1,TRBJ2-7,CASSPGTGISYEQYF,TGCGCCAGCAGCCCCGGGACAGGGATTTCCTACGAGCAGTACTTC
.,many,TRBV5-6,TRBJ2-3,CASSLSRTEYHGATDTQYF,TGTGCCAGCAGCTTGTCGAGGACGGAGTATCATGGGGCCACAGATACGCAGTATTTT
.,few,TRBV7-6,TRBJ2-7,CASSLEGHLEQYF,TGTGCCAGCAGCTTAGAGGGACACCTCGAGCAGTACTTC
.,many,TRBV12-3/TRBV12-4,TRBJ1-3,CASNPQGLTETIYF,TGTGCCAGCAACCCCCAGGGTCTCACGGAGACCATATATTTT
TRBD2,many,TRBV7-7,TRBJ2-3,CASSLRGGRTDTQYF,TGTGCCAGCAGCTTGCGGGGGGGCAGGACAGATACGCAGTATTTT
TRBD2,many,TRBV9,TRBJ2-3,CASSPRVAGGADTQYF,TGTGCCAGCAGCCCCCGAGTGGCGGGGGGGGCAGATACGCAGTATTTT
TRBD1,.,TRBV18,TRBJ2-7,CASSPPTGGLYEQYF,TGTGCCAGCTCACCACCTACAGGGGGCCTCTACGAGCAGTACTTC
.,.,TRBV6-6,TRBJ1-2,CASTPDNYGYTF,TGTGCCAGCACCCCAGATAACTATGGCTACACCTTC
TRBD1,many,TRBV5-1,TRBJ2-1,CASSWGTGGDEQFF,TGCGCCAGCAGCTGGGGGACAGGGGGCGACGAGCAGTTCTTC
.,many,TRBV21-1,TRBJ2-3,CASSTPSQPSTDTQYF,TGTGCCAGCAGCACCCCCTCCCAGCCAAGCACAGATACGCAGTATTTT
.,many,TRBV2,TRBJ1-5,CASSAGRDGQPQHF,TGTGCCAGCAGTGCCGGGAGGGACGGTCAGCCCCAGCATTTT
.,.,TRBV7-9,TRBJ2-1,CASSLSLGYNEQFF,TGTGCCAGCAGCTTGAGTTTAGGCTACAATGAGCAGTTCTTC
TRBD1,many,TRBV7-9,TRBJ1-2,CASSSGQGSTYGYTF,TGTGCCAGCAGCTCGGGACAGGGATCTACCTATGGCTACACCTTC
.,.,TRBV27,TRBJ2-7,CASSPDRDSYNEQYF,TGTGCCAGCAGCCCGGACCGGGATTCCTACAATGAGCAGTACTTC
.,many,TRBV5-1,TRBJ2-3,CASSFNRGFTDTQYF,TGCGCCAGCAGCTTTAACCGGGGGTTCACAGATACGCAGTATTTT